This T cell receptor (beta chain) was obtained from a study of blood T cell repertoires in COVID-19. Trimming pared 9 bases from V and 1 base from J, leaving 13 bases between. The CDR3 has 13 residues. Germline-derived CDR1 and CDR2 are SGHRS and YFSETQ. Source study methods: Amplifying reference gene primers gave estimates of nucleated cell counts. Only in-frame clones appear in the TCRdb table, and some are missing; sequencing was by immunoSEQ multiplex PCR. V and J calls and clone size are given by that table; D and trimming were obtained from the DNA. The sample contains about 150,000 clones, approximately 86% of which appear only once.

This clonotype originated in a man aged 60 to 75 with COVID-19, enrolled during active disease. The sequencing input was peripheral blood. The V call is TRBV5-1, the J call TRBJ1-1; D is perhaps TRBD1 (5 bases). The CDR3 DNA is TGCGCCACCCAGGGTTCCCCGAACACTGAAGCTTTCTTT. Translated: CATQGSPNTEAFF. Filled out from reference TRBV5-1 and TRBJ1-1, the complete variable domain reads KAGVTQTPRYLIKTRGQQVTLSCSPISGHRSVSWYQQTPGQGLQFLFEYFSETQRNKGNFPGRFSGRQFSNSRSEMNVSTLELGDSALYLCATQGSPNTEAFFGQGTRLTVV.